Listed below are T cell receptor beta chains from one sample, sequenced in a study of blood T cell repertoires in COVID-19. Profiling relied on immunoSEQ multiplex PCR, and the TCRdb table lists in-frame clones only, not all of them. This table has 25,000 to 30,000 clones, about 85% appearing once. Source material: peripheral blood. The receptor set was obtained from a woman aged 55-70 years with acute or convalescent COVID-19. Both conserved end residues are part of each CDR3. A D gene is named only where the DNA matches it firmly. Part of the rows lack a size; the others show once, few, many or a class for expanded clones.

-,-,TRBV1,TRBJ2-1,CTSSQEGGRVEQFF,TGCACCAGCAGCCAAGAAGGAGGGAGGGTTGAGCAGTTCTTC
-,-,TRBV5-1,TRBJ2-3,CASSLAFRRLTDTQYF,TGCGCCAGCAGCTTGGCCTTTCGCCGGTTAACAGATACGCAGTATTTT
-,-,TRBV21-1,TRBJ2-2,CASRQGANTGELFF,TGTGCCAGCAGACAGGGGGCGAACACCGGGGAGCTGTTTTTT
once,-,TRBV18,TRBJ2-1,CASSPAAQEQFF,TGTGCCAGCTCACCAGCGGCCCAAGAGCAGTTCTTC
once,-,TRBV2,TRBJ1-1,CATNSNSGTEAFF,TGTGCCACTAATTCAAACAGTGGAACTGAAGCTTTCTTT
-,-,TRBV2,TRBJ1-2,CASSGTAGPGEGYTF,TGTGCCAGCAGTGGGACGGCCGGTCCGGGGGAGGGCTACACCTTC
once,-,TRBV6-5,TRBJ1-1,CASSYSIGAGGTFF,TGTGCCAGCAGTTACTCGATAGGGGCCGGGGGAACTTTCTTT
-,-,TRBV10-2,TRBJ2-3,CASSEPWGGTDTQYF,TGCGCCAGCAGTGAGCCCTGGGGGGGCACAGATACGCAGTATTTT
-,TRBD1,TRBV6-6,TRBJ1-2,CASSQGTANYGYTF,TGTGCCAGCAGTCAAGGGACAGCTAACTATGGCTACACCTTC
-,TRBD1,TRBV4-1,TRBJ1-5,CASSQATGTGVDQPQHF,TGCGCCAGCAGCCAAGCCACCGGGACAGGGGTGGATCAGCCCCAGCATTTT
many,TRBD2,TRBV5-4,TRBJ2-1,CASSYPSGGVDYNEQFF,TGTGCCAGCAGCTACCCCAGCGGGGGGGTTGATTACAATGAGCAGTTCTTC
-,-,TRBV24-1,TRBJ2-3,CATSDGALDTQYF,TGTGCCACCAGTGATGGGGCTTTGGATACGCAGTATTTT
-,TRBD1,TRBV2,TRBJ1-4,CASHSRDRVFEKLFF,TGTGCCAGCCACTCGCGGGACAGGGTATTCGAAAAACTGTTTTTT
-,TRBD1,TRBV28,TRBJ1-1,CASSFPQGGTEAFF,TGTGCCAGCAGTTTCCCACAGGGGGGCACTGAAGCTTTCTTT
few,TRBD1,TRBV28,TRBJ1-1,CASSSTGLVRTEAFF,TGTGCCAGCAGTTCGACAGGGCTGGTGAGGACTGAAGCTTTCTTT
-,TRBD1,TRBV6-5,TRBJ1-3,CASRRDRGGNTIYF,TGTGCCAGCAGAAGGGACAGGGGAGGAAACACCATATATTTT
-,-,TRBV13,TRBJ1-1,CASTSGNTLNGTEAFF,TGTGCCAGCACCAGCGGTAACACCCTAAACGGGACTGAAGCTTTCTTT
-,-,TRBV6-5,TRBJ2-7,CASKREADPRESQYF,TGTGCCAGCAAAAGGGAGGCTGACCCGCGCGAGTCGCAGTACTTC
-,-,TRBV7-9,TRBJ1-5,CASSSTPGQGGQPQHF,TGTGCCAGCAGCTCTACCCCCGGGCAGGGAGGTCAGCCCCAGCATTTT
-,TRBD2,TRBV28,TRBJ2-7,CASSFTSGGYEQYF,TGTGCCAGCAGTTTCACTAGCGGGGGTTACGAGCAGTACTTC
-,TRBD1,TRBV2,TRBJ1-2,CASRGTGGTGYTF,TGTGCCAGCAGGGGGACAGGGGGTACGGGCTACACCTTC
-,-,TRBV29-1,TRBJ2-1,CSVPHGALYNEQFF,TGCAGCGTCCCCCACGGAGCCCTCTACAATGAGCAGTTCTTC
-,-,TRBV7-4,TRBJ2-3,CASSLEGATDTQYF,TGTGCCAGCAGCTTAGAGGGAGCCACAGATACGCAGTATTTT
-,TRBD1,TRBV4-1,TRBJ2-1,CASSQRPPGTDSYNEQFF,TGCGCCAGCAGCCAGCGACCCCCCGGGACAGACTCCTACAATGAACAGTTCTTC
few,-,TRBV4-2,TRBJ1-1,CASTEGGAGTEAFF,TGTGCCAGCACCGAAGGGGGAGCGGGAACTGAAGCTTTCTTT
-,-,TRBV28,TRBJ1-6,CASSGVEAVGSPLHF,TGTGCCAGCAGTGGCGTGGAGGCCGTAGGTTCACCCCTCCACTTT
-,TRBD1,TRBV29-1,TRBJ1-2,CSVTGARGYTF,TGCAGCGTTACAGGGGCCCGAGGCTACACCTTC
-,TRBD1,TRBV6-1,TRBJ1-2,CASSETGRGHGYTF,TGTGCCAGCAGTGAAACCGGCAGGGGGCATGGCTACACCTTC